This T cell receptor beta chain was captured in a study of vaccination and CD4 T cells after COVID-19. The Oncomine TCR Beta short-read assay generated sequence data from the DNA of cultured CD4+ T cells. Using its own MiXCR run on the PCR reads, TCRdb lists one record per CDR3 protein. The sample records more than 9,000 distinct CDR3 sequences, 45% to 55% being singletons. Regarding treatment: roughly 10-day PBMC culture with coronavirus spike peptide pools or control peptides (ViraFEST assay). This clonotype was seen a handful of times. Its specificity is not known. Germline V gene lookup returns CDR1 LNHNV and CDR2 YYDKDF (reference sequence). Unmatched junction bases numbered 9, after V lost 5 bases and J lost 3 bases. This CDR3 region has 16 residues.

This chain joins TRBV15 and TRBJ1-3, with 8 bases fitting TRBD1. This TCR was sampled from a human donor with COVID-19. The sample in question was cultured CD4+ T cells from blood, obtained after SARS-CoV-2 vaccination. CDR3 in DNA: TGTGCCACCAGCGGCCGACAGGGGTCGGGTGGAAACACCATATATTTT. It codes for CATSGRQGSGGNTIYF. The whole variable domain, remainder taken from reference TRBV15 and TRBJ1-3, is DAMVIQNPRYQVTQFGKPVTLSCSQTLNHNVMYWYQQKSSQAPKLLFHYYDKDFNNEADTPDNFQSRRPNTSFCFLDIRSPGLGDTAMYLCATSGRQGSGGNTIYFGEGSWLTVV.